The clone carrying this TCR beta chain was counted at least ten times. Its antigen is currently unknown. According to the study, TCR beta libraries were built with iRepertoire HTBI primers and CDR3-region Arm-PCR. TCRdb re-derived calls from the multiplex PCR reads in MiXCR, one entry per CDR3 protein. This table has hundreds of thousands of distinct CDR3 sequences, around 32% appearing once. Germline V CDR1 and CDR2: SNHLY, FYNNEI. CDR3 length: 16 amino acids. Trimming removed 7 bases at V and 0 bases at J, with 18 bases between. Time point reported: persistent/refractory GD, antithyroid drugs over 5 years with positive TRAb. Researchers made the TCR library from RNA that was extracted from PBMCs. This record belongs to a study of regulatory T cells in long-lasting Graves disease. Broader study findings: Persistent Graves' disease cases displayed lower TCR diversity than newly diagnosed ones.

This receptor was identified in a female donor with Graves disease. Specimen: peripheral blood mononuclear cells (PBMCs), collected when the disease was refractory, from a patient treated with antithyroid drugs. The chain couples TRBV2 to TRBJ1-1; D gene unclear. Written as DNA, the CDR3 is TGTGCCAGCACACTCGAGGGAACAGTCATGAACACTGAAGCTTTCTTT. Translation gives CASTLEGTVMNTEAFF.